This entry lists 16 T cell receptor beta chains sequenced from one sample in a study of blood T cell repertoires in COVID-19. Method: immunoSEQ multiplex PCR; TCRdb's copy keeps in-frame clones and lacks some. The data contain 250,000 or so clones, about nine tenths of them singletons. The sequencing sample was made of PBMCs or T cells enriched from blood (not recorded which). Receptors were obtained from a woman aged 25 to 45 with acute COVID-19.

The chain recombines TRBV5-5 with TRBJ2-3; D is possibly TRBD2 (6 bases). The germline gives CDR1 SGHKS, CDR2 YYEKEE (reference sequence). V was trimmed by 0 bases and J by 1 base, leaving 12 bases between them. This CDR3 has 16 residues. Here the CDR3 reads CASSLAVGGGTDTQYF. The CDR3, as DNA: TGTGCCAGCAGCTTGGCGGTGGGGGGTGGCACAGATACGCAGTATTTT.

The gene calls are TRBV3-1 (or the pseudogene TRBV3-2) and TRBJ2-3; no clear D. Germline CDR1 reads LGHDT; CDR2 reads YNNKEL (reference sequence). The germline V and J ends were trimmed by 0 bases and 1 base, with 2 bases remaining between them. The CDR3 covers 13 residues. This CDR3 reads CASSQDGTDTQYF. Here the CDR3 DNA reads TGTGCCAGCAGCCAAGACGGCACAGATACGCAGTATTTT.

For the CDR3, the DNA is TGTGCCAGCAGCTTTTCTAGCGGGAGTTCAGATACGCAGTATTTT. Protein product: CASSFSSGSSDTQYF. The chain links TRBV7-9 to TRBJ2-3; 10 positions match TRBD2. Germline CDR1 is SEHNR and CDR2 is FQNEAQ (reference sequence). V dropped 3 bases and J dropped 4; count of bases not matched to a gene: 4. This CDR3 region has 15 residues. Full variable domain (rest looked up from reference TRBV7-9 and TRBJ2-3): DTGVSQNPRHKITKRGQNVTFRCDPISEHNRLYWYRQTLGQGPEFLTYFQNEAQLEKSRLLSDRFSAERPKGSFSTLEIQRTEQGDSAMYLCASSFSSGSSDTQYFGPGTRLTVL.

The J gene is TRBJ2-3, the V gene TRBV2; weak D call: TRBD2 (5 bases). The germline V gene has CDR1 SNHLY and CDR2 FYNNEI. CDR3 size: 15 residues. V was shortened by 8 bases and J by 2 bases, with 17 bases between the two germline ends. The DNA of the CDR3 is TGTGCCAGCCTGGACTTCTTAGAAAACACAGATACGCAGTATTTT. It specifies CASLDFLENTDTQYF. Full variable domain (outside the CDR3, taken from reference TRBV2 and TRBJ2-3): EPEVTQTPSHQVTQMGQEVILRCVPISNHLYFYWYRQILGQKVEFLVSFYNNEISEKSEIFDDQFSVERPDGSNFTLKIRSTKLEDSAMYFCASLDFLENTDTQYFGPGTRLTVL.

This chain joins TRBV5-5 and TRBJ2-1; weak D call: TRBD1 (5 bases). Per germline, CDR1 SGHKS and CDR2 YYEKEE (reference sequence). CDR3 size: 15 residues. V lost 0 bases, J lost 2 bases, and 9 bases lay in between. The CDR3 sequence is CASSLETTAYNEQFF. The CDR3 bases are TGTGCCAGCAGCTTGGAAACGACAGCCTACAATGAGCAGTTCTTC.

The V gene is TRBV30, the J gene TRBJ2-1; D is undetermined. The CDR3 is made up of 13 amino acids. The V end was cut by 3 bases, the J end by 0 bases, with 6 bases between. CDR1 is GTSNPN and CDR2 is SVGIG in the germline V gene (reference sequence). The CDR3 region is CAWSPNSYNEQFF. The DNA for the CDR3 is TGTGCCTGGAGCCCCAACTCCTACAATGAGCAGTTCTTC.

This chain joins TRBV28 and TRBJ2-5; 10 bases agree with TRBD2. This CDR3 contains 17 residues. V trimming: 8 bases; J trimming: 1 base; junction bases outside the gene matches: 13. CDR1 is MDHEN and CDR2 is SYDVKM in the germline V gene. DNA of the CDR3: TGTGCCAGCGGCTCGGGGCTAGCGGGAGTAGGCCAAGAGACCCAGTACTTC. Encoded protein: CASGSGLAGVGQETQYF. Variable domain in full (rest from reference TRBV28 and TRBJ2-5): DVKVTQSSRYLVKRTGEKVFLECVQDMDHENMFWYRQDPGLGLRLIYFSYDVKMKEKGDIPEGYSVSREKKERFSLILESASTNQTSMYLCASGSGLAGVGQETQYFGPGTRLLVL.

The chain has TRBV7-9 and TRBJ1-6; unclear D gene. Germline V CDR1 and CDR2: SEHNR, FQNEAQ (reference sequence). V was pared by 5 bases and J by 9 bases, with 11 bases between. The CDR3 totals 13 residues. The CDR3 region has the DNA TGTGCCAGCAGCGTTAGAGATCGTTCACCCCTCCACTTT. Its protein product is CASSVRDRSPLHF.

The chain is built from TRBV5-1 and TRBJ2-2, with D possibly TRBD1 on 6 matching bases. This CDR3 contains 16 residues. In germline, CDR1 is SGHRS, CDR2 YFSETQ. The germline V and J ends were trimmed by 0 bases and 7 bases, with 16 bases remaining between them. CDR3 bases: TGCGCCAGCAGCTTGGATTTCCTGGGGGCTGGCGGGGAGCTGTTTTTT. Residues: CASSLDFLGAGGELFF.

This sequence joins TRBV10-1 and TRBJ2-3, with a tentative D call TRBD1 (6 bases). In germline, CDR1 is WNHNN, CDR2 SYGVQD (reference sequence). The length of the CDR3 is 13 residues. The V end lost 6 bases, the J end lost 2 bases, and 9 bases lay between the germline ends. CDR3 DNA: TGCGCCAGCAGCCGGGACACCACAGATACGCAGTATTTT. This sequence encodes CASSRDTTDTQYF.

The chain combines TRBV9 with TRBJ1-3; 7 bases are a match to TRBD1. CDR1 SGDLS and CDR2 YYNGEE come from the germline V gene. J was trimmed by 9 bases and V by 0 bases; bases with no gene match: 9. This CDR3 is 15 amino acids long. The CDR3: CASSVGGTVTGTIYF. As DNA, the CDR3 is TGTGCCAGCAGCGTAGGGGGGACAGTGACTGGCACCATATATTTT. The full variable domain, in which reference TRBV9 and TRBJ1-3 provide the parts outside the CDR3, is DSGVTQTPKHLITATGQRVTLRCSPRSGDLSVYWYQQSLDQGLQFLIQYYNGEERAKGNILERFSAQQFPDLHSELNLSSLELGDSALYFCASSVGGTVTGTIYFGEGSWLTVV.

This clone was seen a single time. V and J are TRBV27 and TRBJ1-6; possibly TRBD1 for D (5 bases). The CDR3 covers 13 residues. Germline lookup yields CDR1 MNHEY and CDR2 SMNVEV (reference sequence). Trimming removed 7 bases at V and 10 bases at J, with 14 bases between. DNA for the CDR3: TGTGCCAGCACGGGAGGGGCAGGGTCACCCCTCCACTTT. Its protein product is CASTGGAGSPLHF.

The V and J genes are TRBV19 and TRBJ2-5; a weak D match, TRBD2 (6 bases). Germline CDR1 LNHDA, CDR2 SQIVND (reference sequence). The CDR3 is 17 amino acids. Trimming left V 3 bases short and J 3 bases short, with 20 bases between. This CDR3 is CASSMITATGEEETQYF. DNA of the CDR3: TGTGCCAGTAGTATGATCACCGCTACGGGGGAAGAAGAGACCCAGTACTTC.

J is TRBJ2-3 and V is TRBV7-3; possibly TRBD2 for D (5 bases). V shed 5 bases and J shed 2 bases, with 11 bases lying between them. The CDR3 totals 14 residues. Germline assignment: CDR1 SGHTA and CDR2 FQGTGA. CDR3 sequence reads: CASSTGGPTDTQYF. CDR3 DNA sequence: TGTGCCAGCAGCACCGGAGGCCCCACAGATACGCAGTATTTT. The complete variable domain, with remaining parts taken from reference TRBV7-3 and TRBJ2-3, reads GAGVSQTPSNKVTEKGKYVELRCDPISGHTALYWYRQSLGQGPEFLIYFQGTGAADDSGLPNDRFFAVRPEGSVSTLKIQRTERGDSAVYLCASSTGGPTDTQYFGPGTRLTVL.

This chain connects TRBV28 to TRBJ2-1, with TRBD2 identical over 10 bases. The CDR3 consists of 15 residues. J gave up 8 bases and V 7 bases, and 11 bases lay outside the gene matches. CDR1 and CDR2 (germline): MDHEN, SYDVKM. DNA for the CDR3: TGTGCCAGCACTCAGGGGGCTAGCGGGAGCCATGAGCAGTTCTTC. This gives the protein CASTQGASGSHEQFF.

The J gene is TRBJ2-1, the V gene TRBV5-1; possible D gene TRBD2, 6 bases. V gave up 1 base and J gave up 6 bases, with 14 bases separating them. Per germline, CDR1 SGHRS and CDR2 YFSETQ. This CDR3 is 15 amino acids long. The CDR3 protein is CASSLSSLASNEQFF. In DNA, the CDR3 is TGCGCCAGCAGCTTGAGCTCTCTAGCGAGCAATGAGCAGTTCTTC.